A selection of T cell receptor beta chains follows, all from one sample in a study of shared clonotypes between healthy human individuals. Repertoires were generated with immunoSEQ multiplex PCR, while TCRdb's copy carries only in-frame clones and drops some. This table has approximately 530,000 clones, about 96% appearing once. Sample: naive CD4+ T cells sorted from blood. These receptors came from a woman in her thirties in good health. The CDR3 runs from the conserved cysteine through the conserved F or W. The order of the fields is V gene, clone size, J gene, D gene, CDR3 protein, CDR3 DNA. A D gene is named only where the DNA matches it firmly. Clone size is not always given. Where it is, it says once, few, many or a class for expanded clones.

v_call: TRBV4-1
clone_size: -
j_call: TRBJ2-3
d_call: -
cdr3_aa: CASSQVGLAGDTQYF
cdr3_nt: TGCGCCAGCAGCCAAGTCGGCCTAGCCGGCGATACGCAGTATTTT

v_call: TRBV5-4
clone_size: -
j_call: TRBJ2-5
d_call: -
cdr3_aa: CASSGATTQETQYF
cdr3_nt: TGTGCCAGCAGCGGGGCGACAACACAAGAGACCCAGTACTTC

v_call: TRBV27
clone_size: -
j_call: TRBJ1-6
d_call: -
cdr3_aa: CASSFSSYNSPLHF
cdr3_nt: TGTGCCAGCAGTTTTAGCTCCTATAATTCACCCCTCCACTTT

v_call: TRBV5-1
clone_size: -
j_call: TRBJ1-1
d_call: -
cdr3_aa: CASSLGLGALTEAFF
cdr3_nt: TGCGCCAGCAGCTTGGGGCTGGGGGCGCTGACTGAAGCTTTCTTT

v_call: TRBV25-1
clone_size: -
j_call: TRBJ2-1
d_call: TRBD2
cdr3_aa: CASSALGEGSNEQFF
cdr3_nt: TGTGCCAGCAGTGCCCTGGGGGAGGGTAGTAATGAGCAGTTCTTC

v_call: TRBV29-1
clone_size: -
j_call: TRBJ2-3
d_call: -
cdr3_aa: CSVPLPSGTQYF
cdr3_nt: TGCAGCGTCCCCTTGCCTTCGGGTACGCAGTATTTT

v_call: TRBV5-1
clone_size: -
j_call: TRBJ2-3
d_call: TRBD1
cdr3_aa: CASSLVFGTGGTTDTQYF
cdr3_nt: TGCGCCAGCAGCTTGGTCTTTGGGACAGGGGGTACTACAGATACGCAGTATTTT

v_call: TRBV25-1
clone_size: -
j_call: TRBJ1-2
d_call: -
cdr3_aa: CASRDRLNYGYTF
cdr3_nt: TGTGCCAGCAGGGACAGACTTAACTATGGCTACACCTTC

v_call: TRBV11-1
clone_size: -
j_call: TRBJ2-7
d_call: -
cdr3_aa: CASSLGGPYEQYF
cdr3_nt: TGTGCCAGCAGCTTAGGGGGTCCCTACGAGCAGTACTTC

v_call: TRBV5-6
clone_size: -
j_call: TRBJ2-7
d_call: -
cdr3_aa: CASSVRGRLLGEQYF
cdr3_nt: TGTGCCAGCAGCGTGCGGGGAAGACTCCTCGGGGAGCAGTACTTC

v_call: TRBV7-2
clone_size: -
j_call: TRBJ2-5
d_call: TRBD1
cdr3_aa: CASSSTTGPQETQYF
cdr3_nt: TGTGCCAGCAGCTCAACGACAGGGCCTCAAGAGACCCAGTACTTC

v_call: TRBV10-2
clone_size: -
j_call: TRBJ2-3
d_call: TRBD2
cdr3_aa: CASRRGLAAYTDTQYF
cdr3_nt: TGCGCCAGCAGGAGGGGACTAGCGGCATACACAGATACGCAGTATTTT

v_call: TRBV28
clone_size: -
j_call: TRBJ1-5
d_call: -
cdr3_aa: CASSVTGTDDGPQHF
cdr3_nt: TGTGCCAGCAGTGTAACCGGCACAGACGACGGGCCCCAGCATTTT

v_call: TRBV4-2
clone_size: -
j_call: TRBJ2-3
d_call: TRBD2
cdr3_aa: CASSQGAGTSGRYTQYF
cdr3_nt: TGTGCCAGCAGCCAAGGCGCCGGGACTAGTGGAAGATATACGCAGTATTTT

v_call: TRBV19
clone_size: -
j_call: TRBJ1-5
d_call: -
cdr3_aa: CASRGGDQPQHF
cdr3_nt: TGTGCCAGTAGGGGCGGAGATCAGCCCCAGCATTTT

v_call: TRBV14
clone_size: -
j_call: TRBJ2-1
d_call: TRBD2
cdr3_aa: CASSRLGLAGVNEQFF
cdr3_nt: TGTGCCAGCAGCCGTCTGGGACTAGCGGGGGTCAATGAGCAGTTCTTC

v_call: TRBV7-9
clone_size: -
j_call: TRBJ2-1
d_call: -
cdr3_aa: CASSLEGRLF
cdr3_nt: TGTGCCAGCAGCTTAGAGGGGCGACTCTTC

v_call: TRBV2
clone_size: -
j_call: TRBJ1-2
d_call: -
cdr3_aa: CASSTGNYGYTF
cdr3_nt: TGTGCCAGCAGTACCGGGAACTATGGCTACACCTTC

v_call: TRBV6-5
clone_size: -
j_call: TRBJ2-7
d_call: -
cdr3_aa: CASSYVLRGWEQYF
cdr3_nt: TGTGCCAGCAGTTACGTCTTACGGGGGTGGGAGCAGTACTTC

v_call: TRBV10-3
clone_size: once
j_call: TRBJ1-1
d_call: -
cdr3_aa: CASQGGTEAFF
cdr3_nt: TGTGCCTCCCAAGGAGGAACTGAAGCTTTCTTT

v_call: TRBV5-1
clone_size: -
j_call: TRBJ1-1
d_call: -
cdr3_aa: CASSLPQGGTEAFF
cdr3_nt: TGCGCCAGCAGCTTGCCGCAGGGAGGCACTGAAGCTTTCTTT

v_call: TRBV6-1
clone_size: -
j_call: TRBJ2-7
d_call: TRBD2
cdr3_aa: CASSGRLGGRIHEQYF
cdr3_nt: TGTGCCAGCAGTGGACGTCTTGGCGGGAGGATCCACGAGCAGTACTTC

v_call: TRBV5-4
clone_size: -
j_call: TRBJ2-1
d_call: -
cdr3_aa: CASSLVTGNEQFF
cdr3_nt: TGTGCCAGCAGCTTGGTAACCGGGAATGAGCAGTTCTTC

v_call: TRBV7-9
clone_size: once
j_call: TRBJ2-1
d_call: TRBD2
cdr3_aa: CASRNNLAGGSYNEQFF
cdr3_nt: TGTGCCAGCAGGAACAACCTAGCGGGAGGCTCCTACAATGAGCAGTTCTTC

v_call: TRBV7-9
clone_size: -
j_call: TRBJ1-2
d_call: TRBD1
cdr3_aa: CASSSGQGGYGYTF
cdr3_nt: TGTGCCAGCAGCTCCGGACAGGGGGGATATGGCTACACCTTC

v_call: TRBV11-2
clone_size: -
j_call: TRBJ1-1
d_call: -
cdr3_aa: CASSRGLTTGVNTEAFF
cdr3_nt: TGTGCCAGCAGCCGAGGTCTTACCACAGGAGTAAACACTGAAGCTTTCTTT

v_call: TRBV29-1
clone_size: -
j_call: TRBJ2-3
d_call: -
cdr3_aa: CSVHKWGTDTQYF
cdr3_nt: TGCAGCGTTCACAAATGGGGCACAGATACGCAGTATTTT

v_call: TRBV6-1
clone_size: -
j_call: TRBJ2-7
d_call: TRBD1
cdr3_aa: CASRGTGGSYEQYF
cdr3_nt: TGTGCCAGCAGGGGGACAGGGGGATCCTACGAGCAGTACTTC

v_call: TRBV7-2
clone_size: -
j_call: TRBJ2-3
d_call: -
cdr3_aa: CASSLAGGTDTQYF
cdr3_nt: TGTGCCAGCAGCTTAGCGGGAGGCACAGATACGCAGTATTTT

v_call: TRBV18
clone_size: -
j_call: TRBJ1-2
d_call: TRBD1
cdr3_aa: CASSPRTGEANYGYTF
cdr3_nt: TGTGCCAGCTCACCACGGACAGGGGAAGCTAACTATGGCTACACCTTC

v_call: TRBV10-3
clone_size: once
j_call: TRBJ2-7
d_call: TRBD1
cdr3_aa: CAISLQGDNEQYF
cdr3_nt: TGTGCCATCAGTTTACAGGGGGACAACGAGCAGTACTTC

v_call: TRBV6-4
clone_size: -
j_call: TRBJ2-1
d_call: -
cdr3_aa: CASSDIRRNNEQFF
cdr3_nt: TGTGCCAGCAGTGATATTCGTCGGAACAATGAGCAGTTCTTC

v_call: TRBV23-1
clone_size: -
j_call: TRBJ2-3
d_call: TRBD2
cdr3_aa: CASSPRRRGSGRAGDTQYF
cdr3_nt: TGCGCCAGCAGTCCCCGACGCAGGGGTAGCGGGAGGGCCGGAGATACGCAGTATTTT

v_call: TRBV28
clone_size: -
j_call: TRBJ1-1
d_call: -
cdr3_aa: CASLNKNGGRTEAFF
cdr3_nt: TGTGCCAGCTTAAACAAAAACGGGGGGCGCACTGAAGCTTTCTTT

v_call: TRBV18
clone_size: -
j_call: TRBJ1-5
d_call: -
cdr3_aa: CASSPRSVGQPQHF
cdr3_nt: TGTGCCAGCTCACCACGCTCGGTGGGCCAGCCCCAGCATTTT

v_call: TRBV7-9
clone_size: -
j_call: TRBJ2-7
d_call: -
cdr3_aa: CASGDPGLYFDEQYF
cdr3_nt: TGTGCCAGCGGGGATCCGGGCCTATACTTCGACGAGCAGTACTTC

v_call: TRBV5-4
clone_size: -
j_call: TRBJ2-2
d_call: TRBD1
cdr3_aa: CASSVGQGQSIGELFF
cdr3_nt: TGTGCCAGCAGCGTGGGACAGGGACAGAGTATCGGGGAGCTGTTTTTT

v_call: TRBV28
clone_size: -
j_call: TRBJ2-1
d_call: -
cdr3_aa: CASTSYNWNEQFF
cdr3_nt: TGTGCCAGCACCTCCTATAACTGGAATGAGCAGTTCTTC

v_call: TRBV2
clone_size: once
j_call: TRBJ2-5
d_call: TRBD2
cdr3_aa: CASGLWGGPETQYF
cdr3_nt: TGTGCCAGCGGGCTTTGGGGAGGGCCTGAGACCCAGTACTTC

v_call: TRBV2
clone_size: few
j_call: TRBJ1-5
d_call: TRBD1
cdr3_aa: CASSARQGRQPQHF
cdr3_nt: TGTGCCAGCAGTGCCCGACAGGGACGACAGCCCCAGCATTTT

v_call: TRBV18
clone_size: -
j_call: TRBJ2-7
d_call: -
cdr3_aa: CASSPVAGIREQYF
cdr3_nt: TGTGCCAGCTCACCAGTGGCAGGTATTAGAGAGCAGTACTTC

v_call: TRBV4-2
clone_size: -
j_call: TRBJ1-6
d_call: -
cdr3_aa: CASSQGAEGRAPLHF
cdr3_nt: TGTGCCAGCAGCCAAGGGGCGGAGGGGCGAGCACCCCTCCACTTT

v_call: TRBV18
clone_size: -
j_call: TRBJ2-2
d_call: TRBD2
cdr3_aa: CASSPLAGGNTGELFF
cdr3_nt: TGTGCCAGCTCACCCCTCGCGGGGGGAAACACCGGGGAGCTGTTTTTT

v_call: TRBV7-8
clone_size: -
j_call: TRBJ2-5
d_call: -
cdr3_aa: CASSLAYLETQYF
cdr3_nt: TGTGCCAGCAGCTTAGCTTACCTAGAGACCCAGTACTTC

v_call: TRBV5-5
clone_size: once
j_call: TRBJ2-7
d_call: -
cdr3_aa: CASSPRTFAYEQYF
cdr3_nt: TGTGCCAGCAGTCCCCGGACATTCGCCTACGAGCAGTACTTC

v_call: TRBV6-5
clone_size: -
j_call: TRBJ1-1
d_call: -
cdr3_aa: CASSYSGGSGTEAFF
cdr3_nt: TGTGCCAGCAGTTACTCGGGAGGGAGCGGCACTGAAGCTTTCTTT

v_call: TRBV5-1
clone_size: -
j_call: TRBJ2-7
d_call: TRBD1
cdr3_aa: CASSSEPGQHSYEQYF
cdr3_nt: TGCGCCAGCAGCTCGGAACCGGGACAGCACTCCTACGAGCAGTACTTC

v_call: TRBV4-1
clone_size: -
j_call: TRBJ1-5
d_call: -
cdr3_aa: CASSQGLKLQGPGSNQPQHF
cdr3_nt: TGCGCCAGCAGCCAAGGCCTAAAGCTACAGGGCCCCGGGAGCAATCAGCCCCAGCATTTT

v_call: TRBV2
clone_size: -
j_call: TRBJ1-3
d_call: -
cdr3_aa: CASSDQRTVGNTIYF
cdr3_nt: TGTGCCAGCAGTGATCAAAGGACAGTGGGAAACACCATATATTTT

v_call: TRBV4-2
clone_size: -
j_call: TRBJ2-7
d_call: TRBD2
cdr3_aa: CASSRTLAGADPEQYF
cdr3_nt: TGTGCCAGCAGCCGAACACTAGCGGGAGCAGATCCCGAGCAGTACTTC

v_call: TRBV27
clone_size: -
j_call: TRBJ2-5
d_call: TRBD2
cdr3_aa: CASSRGLAGEETQYF
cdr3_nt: TGTGCCAGCAGTAGGGGACTAGCGGGAGAGGAGACCCAGTACTTC